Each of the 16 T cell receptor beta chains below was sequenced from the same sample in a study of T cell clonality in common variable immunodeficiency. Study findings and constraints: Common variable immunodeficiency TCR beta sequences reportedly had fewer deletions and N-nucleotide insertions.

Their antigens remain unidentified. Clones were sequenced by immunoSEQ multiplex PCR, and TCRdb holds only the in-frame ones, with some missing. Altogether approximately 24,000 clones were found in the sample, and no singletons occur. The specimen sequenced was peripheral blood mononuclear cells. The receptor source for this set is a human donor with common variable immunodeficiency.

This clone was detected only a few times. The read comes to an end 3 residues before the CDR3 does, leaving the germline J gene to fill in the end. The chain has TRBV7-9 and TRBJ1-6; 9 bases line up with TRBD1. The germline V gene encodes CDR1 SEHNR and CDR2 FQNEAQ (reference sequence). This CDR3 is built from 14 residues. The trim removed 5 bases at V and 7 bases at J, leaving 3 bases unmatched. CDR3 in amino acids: CASSRTGANSPLHF. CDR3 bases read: TGTGCCAGCAGCCGGACAGGGGCCAATTCACCC.

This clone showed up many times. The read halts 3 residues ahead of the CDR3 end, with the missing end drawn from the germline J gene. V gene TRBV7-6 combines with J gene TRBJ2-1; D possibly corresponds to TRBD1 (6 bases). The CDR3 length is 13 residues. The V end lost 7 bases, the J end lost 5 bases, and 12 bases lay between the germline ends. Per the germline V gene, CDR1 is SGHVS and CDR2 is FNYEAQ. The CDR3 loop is CASTLGANNEQFF. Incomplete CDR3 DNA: TGTGCCAGCACCCTGGGGGCCAACAATGAG.

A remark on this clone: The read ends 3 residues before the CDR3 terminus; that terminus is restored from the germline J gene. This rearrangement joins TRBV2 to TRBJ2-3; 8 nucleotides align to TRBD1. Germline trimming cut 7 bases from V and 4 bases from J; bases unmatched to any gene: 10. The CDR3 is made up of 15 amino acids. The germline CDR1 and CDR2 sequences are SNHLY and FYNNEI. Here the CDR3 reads CASNTGTGPSDTQYF. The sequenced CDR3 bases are TGTGCCAGCAACACGGGGACAGGTCCATCAGATACG.

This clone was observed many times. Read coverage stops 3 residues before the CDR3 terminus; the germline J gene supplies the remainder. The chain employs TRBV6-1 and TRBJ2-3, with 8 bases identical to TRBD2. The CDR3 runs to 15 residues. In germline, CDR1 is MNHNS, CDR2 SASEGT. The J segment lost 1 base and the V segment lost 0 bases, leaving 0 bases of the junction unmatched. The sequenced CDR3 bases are TGTGCCAGCAGTGAAGCGCGGGGGGGCACAGATACG. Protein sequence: CASSEARGGTDT. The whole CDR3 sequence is CASSEARGGTDTQYF.

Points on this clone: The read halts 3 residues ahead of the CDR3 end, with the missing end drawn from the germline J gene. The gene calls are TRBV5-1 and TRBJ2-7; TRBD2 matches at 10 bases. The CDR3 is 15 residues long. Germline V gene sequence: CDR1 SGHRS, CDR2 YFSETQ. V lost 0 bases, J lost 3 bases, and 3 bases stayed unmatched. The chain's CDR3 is CASSLELAGLYEQYF. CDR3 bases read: TGCGCCAGCAGCTTGGAACTAGCGGGACTCTACGAG.

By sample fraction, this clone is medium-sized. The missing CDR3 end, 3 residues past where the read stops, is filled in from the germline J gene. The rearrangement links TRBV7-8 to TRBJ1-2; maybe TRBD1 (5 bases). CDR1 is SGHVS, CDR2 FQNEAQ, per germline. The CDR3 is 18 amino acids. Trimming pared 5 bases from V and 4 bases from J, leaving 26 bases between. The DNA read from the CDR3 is TGTGCCAGCAGCGCCCCCAAAGGGGAGGGTCGGCAAATCTATGGC. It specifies CASSAPKGEGRQIYG. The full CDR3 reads CASSAPKGEGRQIYGYTF.

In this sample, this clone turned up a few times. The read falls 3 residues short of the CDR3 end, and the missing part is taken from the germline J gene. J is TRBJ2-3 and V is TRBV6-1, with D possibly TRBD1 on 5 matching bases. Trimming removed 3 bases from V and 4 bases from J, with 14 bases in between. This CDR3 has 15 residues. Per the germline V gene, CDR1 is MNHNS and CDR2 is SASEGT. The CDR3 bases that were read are TGTGCCAGCAGTGAGACTTGGGGCGGCCCAGATACG. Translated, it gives CASSETWGGPDT. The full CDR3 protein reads CASSETWGGPDTQYF.

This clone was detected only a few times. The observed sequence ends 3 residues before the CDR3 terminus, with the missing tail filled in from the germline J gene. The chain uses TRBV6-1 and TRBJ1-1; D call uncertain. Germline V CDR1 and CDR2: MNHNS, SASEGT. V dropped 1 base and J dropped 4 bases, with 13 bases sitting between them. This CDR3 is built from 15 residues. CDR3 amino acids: CASSEDGVMSTEAFF. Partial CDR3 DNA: TGTGCCAGCAGTGAAGACGGGGTTATGAGCACTGAA.

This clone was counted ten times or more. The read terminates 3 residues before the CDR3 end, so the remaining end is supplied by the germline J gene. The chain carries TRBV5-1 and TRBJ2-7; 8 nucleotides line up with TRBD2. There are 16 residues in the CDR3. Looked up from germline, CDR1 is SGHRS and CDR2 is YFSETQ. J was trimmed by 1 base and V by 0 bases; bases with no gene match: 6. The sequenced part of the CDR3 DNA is TGCGCCAGCAGCTTGGTTTCGGGGGGGCCGTCCTACGAG. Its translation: CASSLVSGGPSYE. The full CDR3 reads CASSLVSGGPSYEQYF.

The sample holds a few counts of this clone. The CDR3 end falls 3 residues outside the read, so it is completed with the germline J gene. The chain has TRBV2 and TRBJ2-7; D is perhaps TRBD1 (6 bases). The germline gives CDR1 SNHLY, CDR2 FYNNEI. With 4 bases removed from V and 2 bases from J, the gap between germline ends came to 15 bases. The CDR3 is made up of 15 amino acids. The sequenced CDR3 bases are TGTGCCAGCAGTGGGCAGGGGACCCGTGCCTACGAG. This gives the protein CASSGQGTRAYE. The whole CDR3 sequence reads CASSGQGTRAYEQYF.

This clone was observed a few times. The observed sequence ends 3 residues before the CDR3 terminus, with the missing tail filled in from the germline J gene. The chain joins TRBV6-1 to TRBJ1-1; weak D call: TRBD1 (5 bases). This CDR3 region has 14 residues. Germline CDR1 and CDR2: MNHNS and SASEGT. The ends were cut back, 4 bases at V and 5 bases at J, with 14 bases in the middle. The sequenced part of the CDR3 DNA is TGTGCCAGCAGTGGCTTCGCAGGGTTTACTGAA. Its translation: CASSGFAGFTE. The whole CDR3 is CASSGFAGFTEAFF.

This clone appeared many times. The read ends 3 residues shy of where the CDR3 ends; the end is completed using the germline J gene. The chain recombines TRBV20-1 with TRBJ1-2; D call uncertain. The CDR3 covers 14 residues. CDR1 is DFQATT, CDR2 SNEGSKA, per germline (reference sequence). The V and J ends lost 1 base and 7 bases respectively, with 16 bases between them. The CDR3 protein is CSARVSTLTSGYTF. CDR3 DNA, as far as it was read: TGCAGTGCTAGAGTTTCTACCCTAACTAGTGGC.

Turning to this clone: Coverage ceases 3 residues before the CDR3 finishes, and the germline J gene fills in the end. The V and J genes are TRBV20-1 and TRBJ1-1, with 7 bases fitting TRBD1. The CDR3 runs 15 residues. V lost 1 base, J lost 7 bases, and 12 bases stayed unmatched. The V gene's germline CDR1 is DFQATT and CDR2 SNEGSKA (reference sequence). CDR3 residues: CSARGPLHRGGEAFF. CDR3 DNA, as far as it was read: TGCAGTGCTAGAGGCCCCCTCCACAGGGGCGGTGAA.

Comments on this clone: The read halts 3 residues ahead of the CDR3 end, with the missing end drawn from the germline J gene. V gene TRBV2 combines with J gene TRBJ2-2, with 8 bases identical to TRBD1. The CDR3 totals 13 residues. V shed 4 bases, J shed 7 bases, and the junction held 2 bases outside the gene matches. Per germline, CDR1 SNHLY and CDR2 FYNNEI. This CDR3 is CASSGTGSGELFF. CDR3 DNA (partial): TGTGCCAGCAGTGGGACAGGGAGCGGGGAG.

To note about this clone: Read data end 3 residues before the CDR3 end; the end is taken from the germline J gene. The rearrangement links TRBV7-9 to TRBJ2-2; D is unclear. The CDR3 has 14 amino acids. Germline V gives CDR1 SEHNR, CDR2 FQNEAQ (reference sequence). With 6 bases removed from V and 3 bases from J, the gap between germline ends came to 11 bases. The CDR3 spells CASSPVRDTGELFF. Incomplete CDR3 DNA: TGTGCCAGCAGTCCCGTTAGGGACACCGGGGAG.

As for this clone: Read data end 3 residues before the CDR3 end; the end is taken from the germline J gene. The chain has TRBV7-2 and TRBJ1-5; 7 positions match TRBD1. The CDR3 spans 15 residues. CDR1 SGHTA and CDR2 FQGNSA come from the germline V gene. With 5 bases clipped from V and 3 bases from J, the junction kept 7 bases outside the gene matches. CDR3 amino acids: CASSRDQGDNQPQHF. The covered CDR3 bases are TGTGCCAGCAGCCGAGACCAGGGGGACAATCAGCCC. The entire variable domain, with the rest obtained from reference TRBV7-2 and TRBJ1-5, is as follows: GAGVSQSPSNKVTEKGKDVELRCDPISGHTALYWYRQSLGQGLEFLIYFQGNSAPDKSGLPSDRFSAERTGGSVSTLTIQRTQQEDSAVYLCASSRDQGDNQPQHFGDGTRLSIL.